This T cell receptor (beta chain) was sequenced during a study of T cell repertoires in cytomegalovirus infection. Overall study: Public TCR beta signatures indicated both CMV infection and matching HLA type.

TCRdb processed the reads anew with MiXCR; each CDR3 protein has one entry. The sample yields about 150,000 distinct CDR3 sequences, around 20% seen once. Findings and limits, study-wide: Based on cumulative public TCR beta family frequency, carriers of CMV plus the relevant HLA were identified. CMV-specific HLA-C-restricted TCR beta clonotypes dominated the ex vivo response.

V dropped 4 bases and J dropped 7 bases, with 14 bases sitting between them. The CDR3 runs 13 residues. Germline values: CDR1 SGHNT, CDR2 YYREEE (reference sequence). For this clonotype: The antigen is not known.

Sequencing used PBMCs. The V gene is TRBV5-4, the J gene TRBJ1-1; D unresolved. The clonotype comes from a human donor in good health (CMV status not recorded). Some clones in this sample may be carry-over from other donors' samples. CDR3 coding DNA: TGTGCCAGCAGCGACCGGGCCACCATTGAAGCTTTCTTT. Its protein is CASSDRATIEAFF.